Following are 17 T cell receptor beta chains from one sample sequenced in a study of blood T cell repertoires in COVID-19. Repertoires were generated with immunoSEQ multiplex PCR, while TCRdb's copy carries only in-frame clones and drops some. In the table there are approximately 21,000 clones, 86% of which are singletons. Sequencing was performed on peripheral blood. The receptors originated from a human donor with acute or convalescent COVID-19. The donor label of this sample is uncertain.

The genes are TRBV7-2 and TRBJ2-1, with 13 nucleotides matching TRBD2. CDR3 length: 14 residues. Germline CDR1 SGHTA, CDR2 FQGNSA. Trimming took 5 bases from V and 14 from J; bases not matched to a gene: 9. CDR3 protein: CASSLKLAGGDEFF. The CDR3 DNA is TGTGCCAGCAGCCTAAAACTAGCGGGGGGGGACGAGTTCTTC.

The chain links TRBV7-7 to TRBJ2-2; possibly TRBD1 for D (6 bases). Between the trimmed V and J ends, which lost 1 base and 7 bases, there was a span of 10 bases. CDR1 is SSHAT and CDR2 is FNYEAQ in the germline V gene (reference sequence). CDR3 size: 14 residues. CDR3 region: CASSLGQGSGELFF. The CDR3 coding sequence is TGTGCCAGCAGCTTAGGTCAGGGGAGCGGGGAGCTGTTTTTT.

This sequence joins TRBV18 and TRBJ1-2; maybe TRBD1 (6 bases). CDR1 is KGHSH and CDR2 is LQKENI in the germline V gene. V was cut by 2 bases and J by 0 bases, with 16 bases left in between. This CDR3 spans 17 amino acids. CDR3 DNA: TGTGCCAGCTCACCATACCAGGGGCGGCCTGCTAACTATGGCTACACCTTC. It translates to CASSPYQGRPANYGYTF. The full variable domain, its missing parts supplied by reference TRBV18 and TRBJ1-2, is NAGVMQNPRHLVRRRGQEARLRCSPMKGHSHVYWYRQLPEEGLKFMVYLQKENIIDESGMPKERFSAEFPKEGPSILRIQQVVRGDSAAYFCASSPYQGRPANYGYTFGSGTRLTVV.

The J gene is TRBJ2-7, the V gene TRBV7-9; D is possibly TRBD1 (5 bases). This CDR3 has 15 amino acids. Per germline, CDR1 SEHNR and CDR2 FQNEAQ (reference sequence). The V end lost 0 bases, the J end lost 2 bases, and 11 bases lay between the germline ends. CDR3 region: CASSLAGAVPYEQYF. The CDR3 DNA reads TGTGCCAGCAGCTTAGCAGGGGCGGTCCCCTACGAGCAGTACTTC.

The table lists this clone with a count of one. The CDR3, as DNA: TGTGCCAGCAGACTGGCCGGGACTATCTACGAGCAGTACTTC. Its translation is CASRLAGTIYEQYF. This chain uses TRBV27 with TRBJ2-7; 7 bases are shared with TRBD2. Unmatched junction bases numbered 8, after V lost 6 bases and J lost 3 bases. The CDR3 contains 14 residues. The germline CDR1 and CDR2 sequences are MNHEY and SMNVEV (reference sequence).

V usage is TRBV19 and J usage is TRBJ2-7; no firm D call. The V gene's germline CDR1 is LNHDA and CDR2 SQIVND (reference sequence). V lost 6 bases, J lost 3 bases, and 12 bases lay in between. The CDR3 is 13 residues long. The CDR3 reads CASSSPQDYEQYF. In DNA form, the CDR3 reads TGTGCCAGTAGCAGCCCCCAGGACTACGAGCAGTACTTC.

The rearrangement uses TRBV5-3 and TRBJ2-1, with 10 positions matching TRBD2. TRBV5-3 is an ORF; its function is uncertain. J gave up 9 bases and V 7 bases, and 13 bases lay outside the gene matches. This CDR3 has 15 residues. This chain's CDR3 is CARPMSGTSALEQFF. For the CDR3, the DNA is TGTGCCAGACCCATGAGTGGGACTAGCGCGCTTGAGCAGTTCTTC.

The chain uses TRBV11-2 and TRBJ1-2; a possible D gene is TRBD1 (6 bases). The CDR3 runs 15 residues. Trimming left V 5 bases short and J 4 bases short, with 17 bases between. Germline CDR1 reads SGHAT; CDR2 reads FQNNGV. CDR3: CASSRNTGMSYGYTF. As DNA, the CDR3 is TGTGCCAGCAGCCGTAACACAGGGATGTCCTATGGCTACACCTTC.

The chain has TRBV29-1 and TRBJ2-1, with TRBD2 matching over 9 bases. This CDR3 is built from 21 residues. In germline, CDR1 is SQVTM, CDR2 ANQGSEA. The V and J ends lost 4 bases and 3 bases, in that order; junction bases with no gene match: 25. The CDR3 here is CSVGSLEPGPSSGRFYNEQFF. The CDR3 coding sequence is TGCAGCGTTGGATCCTTAGAACCCGGCCCCTCGAGCGGGAGGTTCTACAATGAGCAGTTCTTC.

The chain uses TRBV2 and TRBJ2-2; possibly TRBD1 for D (6 bases). Germline V CDR1 and CDR2: SNHLY, FYNNEI. The CDR3 runs 19 residues. V gave up 4 bases and J gave up 3 bases, with 24 bases separating them. The CDR3, as DNA: TGTGCCAGCAGTGGTCGTGTTGAACAGGGATTTTTGGACACCGGGGAGCTGTTTTTT. Its translation is CASSGRVEQGFLDTGELFF.

This chain uses TRBV30 with TRBJ2-7, with a possible D match to TRBD1 (6 bases). In germline, CDR1 is GTSNPN, CDR2 SVGIG (reference sequence). CDR3 length equals 11 residues. V gave up 3 bases and J gave up 4 bases, with 7 bases separating them. The CDR3 reads CAWSTGYEQYF. CDR3 bases: TGTGCCTGGAGCACAGGGTACGAGCAGTACTTC.

V gene TRBV7-2 combines with J gene TRBJ2-2, with 13 positions matching TRBD2. There are 16 residues in the CDR3. Germline V lookup: CDR1 SGHTA, CDR2 FQGNSA. Trimming removed 2 bases from V and 5 bases from J; junction bases left unmatched: 2. The CDR3 DNA reads as TGTGCCAGCAGCTTATGGACTAGCGGGGGAACCGGGGAGCTGTTTTTT. It translates to CASSLWTSGGTGELFF.

This chain links TRBV10-3 with TRBJ1-5; TRBD1 matches 7 bases. The CDR3 is made up of 16 amino acids. Unmatched junction bases numbered 16, after V lost 5 bases and J lost 9 bases. From germline, CDR1 is ENHRY and CDR2 SYGVKD. As DNA, the CDR3 is TGTGCCATCAGTCCGGGCCGGACAGGAGAAACTGGGCCCCAGCATTTT. This translates into CAISPGRTGETGPQHF.

This sequence joins TRBV9 and TRBJ2-5, with 10 bases matching TRBD2. Germline assignment: CDR1 SGDLS and CDR2 YYNGEE. The V segment lost 0 bases and the J segment 3 bases; nucleotides outside the gene matches: 8. This CDR3 contains 17 residues. CDR3 protein: CASSVGFSGRLKETQYF. DNA for the CDR3: TGTGCCAGCAGCGTAGGTTTTAGCGGGAGGTTAAAAGAGACCCAGTACTTC.

The chain recombines TRBV6-2 or TRBV6-3 with TRBJ2-7; D gene unclear. V was clipped by 6 bases and J by 3 bases, with 9 bases between them. CDR1 is MNHEY and CDR2 is SVGEGT in the germline V gene. The CDR3 has 12 amino acids. This chain's CDR3 is CASSPPNYEQYF. The CDR3 DNA follows: TGTGCCAGCAGCCCACCTAACTACGAGCAGTACTTC.

The chain couples TRBV2 to TRBJ1-4; 10 bases match TRBD1. CDR1 and CDR2 from the germline V gene are SNHLY and FYNNEI. V was pared by 1 base and J by 7 bases, with 3 bases of the junction left unmatched. This CDR3 has 15 amino acids. This CDR3 reads CASSEEGQGSEKLFF. DNA of the CDR3: TGTGCCAGCAGTGAAGAGGGACAGGGGAGTGAAAAACTGTTTTTT.

The rearrangement joins TRBV7-9 to TRBJ2-7; D ambiguous. The germline gives CDR1 SEHNR, CDR2 FQNEAQ (reference sequence). CDR3 length: 12 amino acids. V was pared by 5 bases and J by 3 bases, with 8 bases between. This CDR3 is CASSQDYYEQYF. The CDR3 DNA reads TGTGCCAGCAGCCAGGATTACTACGAGCAGTACTTC.